This entry lists 6 T cell receptor beta chains sequenced from one sample in a study of T cell repertoires in cytomegalovirus infection. TCRdb reanalysed the reads using MiXCR and keeps one entry per CDR3 protein. The table has 75,000 to 95,000 distinct CDR3 sequences, 45% to 50% seen once. Their antigens are not known. This specimen was CD8+ T cells from cultured PBMCs, taken from culture after CMV antigen stimulation. All receptors come from a human donor in good health (CMV status not recorded). Some clones in this sample may be carry-over from other donors' samples.

This clonotype has a single count. V usage is TRBV5-6 and J usage is TRBJ1-1, with D perhaps TRBD1 (5 bases). The CDR3 is made up of 12 amino acids. Trimming shortened V by 2 bases and J by 5 bases, and 7 bases separated the two germline ends. Germline assignment: CDR1 SGHDT and CDR2 YYEEEE. CDR3: CASSFDRTEAFF. The CDR3 DNA reads as TGTGCCAGCAGCTTTGACAGAACTGAAGCTTTCTTT.

The V and J genes are TRBV11-2 and TRBJ2-1; the D is unclear. Germline V gene lookup returns CDR1 SGHAT and CDR2 FQNNGV. This CDR3 region has 15 residues. Trimming took off 0 bases at V and 8 bases at J, with 14 bases between the two ends. DNA for the CDR3: TGTGCCAGCAGCTTAGATCGAGTGGCTTTGGATGAGCAGTTCTTC. Translated, it gives CASSLDRVALDEQFF.

This clonotype occurred many times. The genes are TRBV6-6 and TRBJ1-1, with a tentative D call TRBD1 (5 bases). From germline, CDR1 is MNHNY and CDR2 SVGAGI (reference sequence). The CDR3 has 11 residues. The V end lost 7 bases, the J end lost 4 bases, and 7 bases lay between the germline ends. CDR3 in amino acids: CASTRGTEAFF. In DNA form, the CDR3 reads TGTGCCAGCACTAGGGGCACTGAAGCTTTCTTT.

This clonotype appeared a few times. The rearrangement joins TRBV14 to TRBJ2-1; 12 nucleotides align to TRBD2. CDR1 and CDR2 (germline): SGHDN, FVKESK. V gave up 2 bases and J gave up 5 bases; unmatched junction bases: 4. There are 16 residues in the CDR3. CDR3 sequence reads: CASSQRTSGDHNEQFF. The CDR3 DNA sequence: TGTGCCAGCAGCCAACGGACTAGCGGGGACCACAATGAGCAGTTCTTC.

This clonotype was detected a few times. The chain couples TRBV12-3 or TRBV12-4 to TRBJ2-1, with D tentatively TRBD1 (5 bases). The V end was cut by 5 bases, the J end by 4 bases, with 12 bases between. The CDR3 contains 14 residues. The chain's CDR3 is CASSPSTVYNEQFF. Here the CDR3 DNA reads TGTGCCAGCAGTCCCTCGACAGTTTACAATGAGCAGTTCTTC.

V is TRBV4-3 and J is TRBJ2-5, with D perhaps matching TRBD2 (7 bases). This CDR3 has 15 amino acids. The V and J ends lost 0 bases and 4 bases respectively, with 12 bases between them. Germline CDR1 reads LGHNA; CDR2 reads YSLEER. CDR3 in amino acids: CASSQDTGRGETQYF. The CDR3 DNA reads as TGCGCCAGCAGCCAAGATACAGGGAGGGGAGAGACCCAGTACTTC.